One and the same sample provided the 7 T cell receptor beta chains below, sequenced in a study of OX40 agonist ivuxolimab in advanced cancers. TCRdb keeps only in-frame clones here, not all; method: immunoSEQ multiplex PCR. Found here are 72,000 or so clones, about 85% of them singletons; the top ten hold roughly 1.3%. Here the sequenced sample was CD4+ or CD8+ T cells sorted from blood, taken in a trial of the OX40 agonist ivuxolimab. Every receptor here comes from an adult with an advanced solid tumor such as melanoma, head and neck, liver or kidney cancer.

The J gene is TRBJ1-2, the V gene TRBV7-9, with D hard to call. Germline V gene data show CDR1 as SEHNR and CDR2 as FQNEAQ (reference sequence). CDR3 length: 13 residues. V lost 2 bases to trimming and J lost 8 bases, with 12 bases between them. CDR3 sequence reads: CASSLKDREGYTF. The CDR3 DNA follows: TGTGCCAGCAGCTTAAAGGACCGGGAGGGCTACACCTTC. Based on the CDR3 plus reference TRBV7-9 and TRBJ1-2, the full variable domain is DTGVSQNPRHKITKRGQNVTFRCDPISEHNRLYWYRQTLGQGPEFLTYFQNEAQLEKSRLLSDRFSAERPKGSFSTLEIQRTEQGDSAMYLCASSLKDREGYTFGSGTRLTVV.

V is TRBV6-1 and J is TRBJ2-7; possibly TRBD1 for D (6 bases). There are 14 residues in the CDR3. V lost 5 bases to trimming and J lost 0 bases, with 11 bases between them. The germline gives CDR1 MNHNS, CDR2 SASEGT. The CDR3 here is CASSNDRSSYEQYF. The CDR3 DNA follows: TGTGCCAGCAGTAACGACAGGTCCTCCTACGAGCAGTACTTC.

CDR3 amino acids: CASFPQGQGLMYGGYTF. The CDR3 DNA is TGTGCCAGCTTCCCCCAGGGTCAGGGGCTTATGTATGGGGGCTACACCTTC. This chain joins TRBV13 and TRBJ1-2; D possibly corresponds to TRBD1 (6 bases). CDR1 and CDR2 from the germline V gene are PRHDT and FYEKMQ (reference sequence). V dropped 8 bases and J dropped 8 bases, with 30 bases sitting between them. The CDR3 covers 17 residues.

V is TRBV19 and J is TRBJ1-5; 12 nucleotides agree with TRBD1. There are 16 residues in the CDR3. CDR1 and CDR2 (germline): LNHDA, SQIVND (reference sequence). J gave up 6 bases and V 4 bases, and 7 bases lay outside the gene matches. CDR3 DNA: TGTGCCAGTAGTACAAGGGACAGGGGGCAGGGTCAGCCCCAGCATTTT. Its translation: CASSTRDRGQGQPQHF. The full variable domain, with the rest looked up from reference TRBV19 and TRBJ1-5, is DGGITQSPKYLFRKEGQNVTLSCEQNLNHDAMYWYRQDPGQGLRLIYYSQIVNDFQKGDIAEGYSVSREKKESFPLTVTSAQKNPTAFYLCASSTRDRGQGQPQHFGDGTRLSIL.

The chain is built from TRBV19 and TRBJ2-5; D not certain. The CDR3 loop spans 13 amino acids. Deletions cut 3 bases from V and 5 bases from J, with 10 bases between. CDR1 and CDR2 (germline): LNHDA, SQIVND (reference sequence). The CDR3 loop is CASSIMGTETQYF. CDR3 nucleotides: TGTGCCAGTAGTATCATGGGTACGGAGACCCAGTACTTC.

The chain has TRBV18 and TRBJ2-5; D unresolved. Germline lookup yields CDR1 KGHSH and CDR2 LQKENI. There are 13 residues in the CDR3. Between the trimmed V and J ends, which lost 3 bases and 4 bases, there was a span of 9 bases. CDR3 nucleotides: TGTGCCAGCTCACCGGGCGACCGAGAGACCCAGTACTTC. It specifies CASSPGDRETQYF.

The chain joins TRBV19 to TRBJ1-5, with unresolved D. CDR3 size: 16 residues. Per germline, CDR1 LNHDA and CDR2 SQIVND (reference sequence). The V and J ends lost 1 base and 1 base respectively, with 11 bases between them. This CDR3 is CASSIAERRSNQPQHF. The CDR3 DNA reads as TGTGCCAGTAGTATAGCGGAGCGAAGGAGCAATCAGCCCCAGCATTTT.